This T cell receptor (beta chain) was identified during a study of PD-1 blockade in classical Hodgkin lymphoma. For the study at large: Patients were administered nivolumab (3 mg/kg intravenously) every 2 weeks.

Turning to this clone: Its matching antigen is unknown.

Each patient experienced a relapse that followed autologous stem cell transplantation, and brentuximab vedotin exposure varied. Classifying best responses yielded complete response, partial response or progressive disease. Measured with immunoSEQ multiplex PCR; TCRdb has only the in-frame clones, and not every one. Found here are roughly 90,000 clones, 81% of them singletons; the top ten hold 15% to 20%. The study, taken as a whole, reports: At C4D1, TCR diversity had climbed significantly for CD4+ cells, though not for CD8+ cells. Newly diagnosed patients and complete responders had comparable diversity at baseline.

The sequence was obtained from a human donor with classical Hodgkin lymphoma. Sequencing used peripheral blood mononuclear cells (PBMCs), obtained before the second cycle of nivolumab.

The CDR3 sequence: CASSSSLRGGPPYEQYF. CDR3 bases: TGTGCCAGCAGTTCGTCCCTGAGAGGGGGCCCCCCCTACGAGCAGTACTTC. The V gene is TRBV27, the J gene TRBJ2-7; the match to TRBD1 covers 7 bases. The CDR3 sequence is 17 residues long. CDR1 and CDR2 (germline): MNHEY, SMNVEV (reference sequence). Trimming took 4 bases from V and 2 from J; bases not matched to a gene: 14.